Presented here are 9 T cell receptor beta chains from one specimen sequenced in a study of response to subunit inactivated influenza vaccine. TCRdb fed the RT-PCR reads into MiXCR, producing one record per CDR3 protein. The sample comprises about 190,000 distinct CDR3 sequences, around an eighth of which are singletons, and about 25% rests with the top ten. Sequencing used CD8+ T cells sorted from PBMCs, obtained around 5 days after vaccination. These receptors all stem from a man in his fifties who received an inactivated influenza vaccine.

V usage is TRBV5-1 and J usage is TRBJ2-7; D may be TRBD2 (5 bases). There are 14 residues in the CDR3. Germline-derived CDR1 and CDR2 are SGHRS and YFSETQ. Trimming took 0 bases from V and 6 from J, leaving 13 bases between them. CDR3 nucleotide sequence: TGCGCCAGCAGCTTGGGACGGGAAACATTCGAGCAGTACTTC. As protein: CASSLGRETFEQYF.

The chain links TRBV5-6 to TRBJ1-2, with 7 bases fitting TRBD1. V gave up 3 bases and J gave up 4 bases; unmatched junction bases: 12. The CDR3 sequence is 16 residues long. The germline CDR1 and CDR2 sequences are SGHDT and YYEEEE. CDR3 protein: CASSSQVGTAFYGYTF. CDR3 bases: TGTGCCAGCAGCTCCCAAGTAGGGACAGCTTTCTATGGCTACACCTTC. The whole variable domain, filled in from reference TRBV5-6 and TRBJ1-2, reads DAGVTQSPTHLIKTRGQQVTLRCSPKSGHDTVSWYQQALGQGPQFIFQYYEEEERQRGNFPDRFSGHQFPNYSSELNVNALLLGDSALYLCASSSQVGTAFYGYTFGSGTRLTVV.

This clonotype was counted between two and nine times. The V call is TRBV21-1, the J call TRBJ2-1; the DNA was not used to check the table's D call, TRBD2. TRBV21-1 counts as a pseudogene. This CDR3 has 22 residues. This chain's CDR3 is CASSIRPDPGLAGRSSYNEQFF. DNA for the CDR3: TGTGCCAGCAGCATCCGCCCTGACCCGGGACTAGCGGGACGGAGCTCCTACAATGAGCAGTTCTTC.

The chain employs TRBV5-1 and TRBJ2-4; maybe TRBD2 (6 bases). Germline CDR1 reads SGHRS; CDR2 reads YFSETQ. V was shortened by 6 bases and J by 3 bases, with 16 bases between the two germline ends. The CDR3 contains 15 residues. CDR3 region: CASTVGVADKNIQYF. CDR3 in DNA: TGCGCCAGCACGGTGGGAGTAGCGGACAAAAACATTCAGTACTTC. Full variable domain (outside the CDR3, taken from reference TRBV5-1 and TRBJ2-4): KAGVTQTPRYLIKTRGQQVTLSCSPISGHRSVSWYQQTPGQGLQFLFEYFSETQRNKGNFPGRFSGRQFSNSRSEMNVSTLELGDSALYLCASTVGVADKNIQYFGAGTRLSVL.

This clonotype was recorded at least ten times. The V and J genes are TRBV6-6 and TRBJ2-5; D unclear. This CDR3 is built from 18 residues. Trimming shortened V by 7 bases and J by 5 bases, and 29 bases separated the two germline ends. The V gene's germline CDR1 is MNHNY and CDR2 SVGAGI (reference sequence). CDR3 protein: CASIPNRLQVTQGETQYF. In DNA, the CDR3 is TGTGCCAGCATCCCAAACCGACTTCAAGTTACTCAAGGGGAGACCCAGTACTTC.

This chain uses TRBV4-3 with TRBJ2-1; no definite D call. V was trimmed by 0 bases and J by 0 bases, leaving 6 bases between them. The CDR3 loop spans 15 amino acids. The germline gives CDR1 LGHNA, CDR2 YSLEER. Here the CDR3 reads CASSQDVSSYNEQFF. The CDR3 coding sequence is TGCGCCAGCAGCCAAGACGTGAGCTCCTACAATGAGCAGTTCTTC.

This rearrangement joins TRBV6-2 or TRBV6-3 to TRBJ2-6, with TRBD1 identical over 7 bases. With 6 bases clipped from V and 4 bases from J, the junction kept 6 bases outside the gene matches. In germline, CDR1 is MNHEY, CDR2 SVGEGT. This CDR3 is 15 amino acids long. CDR3 residues: CASRRQGAGANVLTF. The CDR3 nucleotides read TGTGCCAGCAGAAGACAGGGAGCAGGGGCCAACGTCCTGACTTTC.

This chain connects TRBV4-3 to TRBJ2-7, with 16 nucleotides matching TRBD2. V lost 0 bases and J lost 4; bases outside the gene matches: 9. The V gene's germline CDR1 is LGHNA and CDR2 YSLEER. The CDR3 sequence is 19 residues long. In nucleotides, the CDR3 is TGCGCCAGCAGCCAAGAAATGGGACTAGCGGGAGGGCTCGAGTACGAGCAGTACTTC. This translates into CASSQEMGLAGGLEYEQYF.

The V and J genes are TRBV6-1 and TRBJ2-3; D call uncertain. CDR1 MNHNS and CDR2 SASEGT come from the germline V gene. This CDR3 has 14 amino acids. Trimming left V 6 bases short and J 2 bases short, with 12 bases between. The CDR3 region is CASRSMPNTDTQYF. CDR3 nucleotide sequence: TGTGCCAGCAGGAGCATGCCCAACACAGATACGCAGTATTTT.